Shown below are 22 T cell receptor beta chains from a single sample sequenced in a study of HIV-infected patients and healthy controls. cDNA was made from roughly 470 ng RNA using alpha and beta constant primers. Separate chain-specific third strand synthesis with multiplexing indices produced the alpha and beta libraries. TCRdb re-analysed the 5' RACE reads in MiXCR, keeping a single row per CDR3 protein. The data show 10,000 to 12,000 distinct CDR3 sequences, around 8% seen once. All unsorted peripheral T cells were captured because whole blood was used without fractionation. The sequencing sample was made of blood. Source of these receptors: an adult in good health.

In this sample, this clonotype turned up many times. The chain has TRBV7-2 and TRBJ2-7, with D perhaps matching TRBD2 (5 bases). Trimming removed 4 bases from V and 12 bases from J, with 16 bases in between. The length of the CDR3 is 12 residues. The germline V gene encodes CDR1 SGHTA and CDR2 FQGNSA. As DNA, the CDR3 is TGTGCCAGCAGCTCCGGAGGACCCGAAGGGTACTTC. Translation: CASSSGGPEGYF. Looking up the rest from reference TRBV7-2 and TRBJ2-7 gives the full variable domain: GAGVSQSPSNKVTEKGKDVELRCDPISGHTALYWYRQSLGQGLEFLIYFQGNSAPDKSGLPSDRFSAERTGGSVSTLTIQRTQQEDSAVYLCASSSGGPEGYFGPGTRLTVT.

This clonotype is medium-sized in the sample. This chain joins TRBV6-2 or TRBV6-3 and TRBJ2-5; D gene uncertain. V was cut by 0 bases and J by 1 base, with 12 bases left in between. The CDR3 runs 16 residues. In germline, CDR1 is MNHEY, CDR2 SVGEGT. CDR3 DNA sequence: TGTGCCAGCAGTTACTCGTGGGATCCGGTCCAAGAGACCCAGTACTTC. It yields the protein CASSYSWDPVQETQYF.

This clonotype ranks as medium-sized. CDR3: CASSPNIGGRVSNQPQHF. In DNA form, the CDR3 reads TGCGCCAGCAGCCCAAACATCGGCGGCAGGGTGAGCAATCAGCCCCAGCATTTT. The chain combines TRBV4-1 with TRBJ1-5, with D possibly being TRBD1 (5 bases). This CDR3 spans 18 amino acids. Trimming shortened V by 4 bases and J by 1 base, and 20 bases separated the two germline ends. Germline loops: CDR1 MGHRA, CDR2 YSYEKL.

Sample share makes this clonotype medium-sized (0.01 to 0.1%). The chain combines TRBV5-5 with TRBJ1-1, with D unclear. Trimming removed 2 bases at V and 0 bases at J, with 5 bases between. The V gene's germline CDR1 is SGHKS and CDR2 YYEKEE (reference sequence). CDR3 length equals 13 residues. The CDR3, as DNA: TGTGCCAGCAGCTTAGATATGAACACTGAAGCTTTCTTT. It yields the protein CASSLDMNTEAFF. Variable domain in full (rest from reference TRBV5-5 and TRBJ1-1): DAGVTQSPTHLIKTRGQQVTLRCSPISGHKSVSWYQQVLGQGPQFIFQYYEKEERGRGNFPDRFSARQFPNYSSELNVNALLLGDSALYLCASSLDMNTEAFFGQGTRLTVV.

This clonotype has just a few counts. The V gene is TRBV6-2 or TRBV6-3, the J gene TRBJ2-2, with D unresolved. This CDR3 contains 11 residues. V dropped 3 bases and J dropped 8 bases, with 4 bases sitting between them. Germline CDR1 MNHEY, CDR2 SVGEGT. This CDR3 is CASSYGGELFF. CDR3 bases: TGTGCCAGCAGTTATGGTGGGGAGCTGTTTTTT.

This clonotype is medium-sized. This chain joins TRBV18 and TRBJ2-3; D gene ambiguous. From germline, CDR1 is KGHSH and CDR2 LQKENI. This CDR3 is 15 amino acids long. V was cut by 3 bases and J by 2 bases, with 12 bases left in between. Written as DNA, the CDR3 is TGTGCCAGCTCACCTCCCGCTCGTACCACAGATACGCAGTATTTT. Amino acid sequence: CASSPPARTTDTQYF.

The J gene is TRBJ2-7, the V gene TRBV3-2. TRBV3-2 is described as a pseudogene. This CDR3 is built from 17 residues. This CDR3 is CASSPEVQRAYDYEQYF. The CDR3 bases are TGTGCCAGCAGCCCTGAAGTTCAGCGAGCTTACGACTACGAGCAGTACTTC.

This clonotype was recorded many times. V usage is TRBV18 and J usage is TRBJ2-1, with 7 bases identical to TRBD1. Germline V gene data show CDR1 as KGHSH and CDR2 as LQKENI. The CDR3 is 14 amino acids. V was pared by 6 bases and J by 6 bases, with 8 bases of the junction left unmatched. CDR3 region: CASSPDRVANEQFF. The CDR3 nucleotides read TGTGCCAGCTCCCCCGACAGGGTGGCCAATGAGCAGTTCTTC.

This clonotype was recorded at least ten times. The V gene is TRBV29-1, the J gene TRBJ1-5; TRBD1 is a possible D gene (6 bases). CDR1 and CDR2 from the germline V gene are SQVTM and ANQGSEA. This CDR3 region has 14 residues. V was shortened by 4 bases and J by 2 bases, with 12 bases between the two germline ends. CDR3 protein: CSVGAGAGNQPQHF. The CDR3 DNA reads TGCAGCGTTGGTGCAGGGGCGGGCAATCAGCCCCAGCATTTT.

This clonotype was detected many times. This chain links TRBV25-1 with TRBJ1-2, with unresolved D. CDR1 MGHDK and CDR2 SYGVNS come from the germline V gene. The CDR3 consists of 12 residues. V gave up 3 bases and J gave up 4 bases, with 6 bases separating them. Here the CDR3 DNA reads TGTGCCAGCAGTGATGGAATCTATGGCTACACCTTC. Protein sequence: CASSDGIYGYTF.

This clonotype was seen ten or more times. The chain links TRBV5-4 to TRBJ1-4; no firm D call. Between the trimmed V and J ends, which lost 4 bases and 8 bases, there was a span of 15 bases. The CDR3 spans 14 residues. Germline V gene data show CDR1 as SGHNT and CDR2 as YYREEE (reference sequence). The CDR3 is CASSLSGGGEKLFF. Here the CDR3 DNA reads TGTGCCAGCAGCCTCAGTGGAGGAGGAGAAAAACTGTTTTTT.

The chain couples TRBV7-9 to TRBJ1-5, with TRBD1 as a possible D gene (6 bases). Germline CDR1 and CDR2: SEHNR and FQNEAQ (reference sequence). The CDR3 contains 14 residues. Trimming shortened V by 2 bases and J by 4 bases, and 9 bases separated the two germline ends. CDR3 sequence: CASSLTGTNQPQHF. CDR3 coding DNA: TGTGCCAGCAGCTTAACAGGGACTAATCAGCCCCAGCATTTT.

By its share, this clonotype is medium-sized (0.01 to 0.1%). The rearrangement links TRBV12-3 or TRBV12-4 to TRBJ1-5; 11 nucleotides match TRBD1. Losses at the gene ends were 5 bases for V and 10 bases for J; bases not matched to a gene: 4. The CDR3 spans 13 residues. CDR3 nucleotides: TGTGCCAGCAGTACGGGACAGGGGGGCCCCCAGCATTTT. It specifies CASSTGQGGPQHF.

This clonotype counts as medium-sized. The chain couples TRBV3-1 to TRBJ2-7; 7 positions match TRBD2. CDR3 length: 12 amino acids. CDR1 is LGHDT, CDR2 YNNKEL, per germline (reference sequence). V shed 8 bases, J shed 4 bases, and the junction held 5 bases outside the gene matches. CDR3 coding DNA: TGTGCCAGCGGCCCTAGCGGTTACGAGCAGTACTTC. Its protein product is CASGPSGYEQYF.

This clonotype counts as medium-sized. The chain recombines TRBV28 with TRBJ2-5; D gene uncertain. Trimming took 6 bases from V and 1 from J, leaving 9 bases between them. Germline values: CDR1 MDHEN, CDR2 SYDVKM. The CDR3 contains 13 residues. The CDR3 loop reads CASRGGLQETQYF. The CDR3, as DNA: TGTGCCAGCAGGGGCGGCCTCCAAGAGACCCAGTACTTC.

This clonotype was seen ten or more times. DNA of the CDR3: TGTGCCAGCAGTGCGGACAGGGCTGGGGCCAACGTCCTGACTTTC. Residues: CASSADRAGANVLTF. The chain joins TRBV2 to TRBJ2-6, with 8 bases that match TRBD1. V lost 4 bases and J lost 2; bases outside the gene matches: 1. This CDR3 has 15 residues. CDR1 is SNHLY and CDR2 is FYNNEI in the germline V gene.

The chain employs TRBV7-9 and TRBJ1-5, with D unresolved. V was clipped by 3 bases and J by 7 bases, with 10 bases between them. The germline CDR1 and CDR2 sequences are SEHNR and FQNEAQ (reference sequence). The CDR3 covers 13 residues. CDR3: CASSFSHSQPQHF. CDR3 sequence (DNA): TGTGCCAGCAGCTTTTCCCACTCCCAGCCCCAGCATTTT.

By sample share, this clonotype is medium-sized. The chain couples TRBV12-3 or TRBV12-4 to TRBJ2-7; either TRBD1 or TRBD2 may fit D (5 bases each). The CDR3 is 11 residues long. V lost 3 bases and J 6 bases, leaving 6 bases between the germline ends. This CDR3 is CASSLGVEQYF. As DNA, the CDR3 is TGTGCCAGCAGTTTGGGGGTCGAGCAGTACTTC.

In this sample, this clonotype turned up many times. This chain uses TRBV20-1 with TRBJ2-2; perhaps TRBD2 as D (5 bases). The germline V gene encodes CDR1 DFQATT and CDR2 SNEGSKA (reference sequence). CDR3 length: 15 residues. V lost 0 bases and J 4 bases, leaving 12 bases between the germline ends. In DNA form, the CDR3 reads TGCAGTGCTAGAGATTCGCGTCGGGGCACCGGGGAGCTGTTTTTT. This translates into CSARDSRRGTGELFF.

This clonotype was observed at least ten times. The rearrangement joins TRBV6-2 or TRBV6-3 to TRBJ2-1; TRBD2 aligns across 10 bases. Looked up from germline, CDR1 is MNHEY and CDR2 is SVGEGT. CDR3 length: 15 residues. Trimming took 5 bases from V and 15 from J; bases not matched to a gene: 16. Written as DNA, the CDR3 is TGTGCCAGCAGTATACTCGGGACTAGCGATCCCTCTCGGTTCTTC. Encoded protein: CASSILGTSDPSRFF.

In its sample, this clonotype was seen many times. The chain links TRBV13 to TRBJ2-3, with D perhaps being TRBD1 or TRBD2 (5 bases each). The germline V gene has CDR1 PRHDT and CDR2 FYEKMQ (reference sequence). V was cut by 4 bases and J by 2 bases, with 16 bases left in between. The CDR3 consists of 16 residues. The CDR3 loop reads CASSSYRDPTTDTQYF. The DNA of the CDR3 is TGTGCCAGCAGCTCGTACCGGGACCCCACCACAGATACGCAGTATTTT.

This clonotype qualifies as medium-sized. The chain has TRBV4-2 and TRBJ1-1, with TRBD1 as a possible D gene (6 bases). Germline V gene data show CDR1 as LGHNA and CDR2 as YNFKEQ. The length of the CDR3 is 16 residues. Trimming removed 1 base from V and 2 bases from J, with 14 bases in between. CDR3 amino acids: CASSQGLGRGNTEAFF. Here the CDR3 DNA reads TGTGCCAGCAGCCAAGGCCTGGGCAGGGGTAACACTGAAGCTTTCTTT.